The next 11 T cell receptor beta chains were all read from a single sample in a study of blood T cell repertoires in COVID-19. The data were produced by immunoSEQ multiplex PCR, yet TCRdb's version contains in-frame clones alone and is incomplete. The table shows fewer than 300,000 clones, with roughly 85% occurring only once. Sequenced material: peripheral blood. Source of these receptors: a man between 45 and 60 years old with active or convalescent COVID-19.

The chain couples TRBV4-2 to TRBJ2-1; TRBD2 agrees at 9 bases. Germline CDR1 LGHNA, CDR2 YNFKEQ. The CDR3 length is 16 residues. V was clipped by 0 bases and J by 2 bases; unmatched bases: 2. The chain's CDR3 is CASSQERLAAYNEQFF. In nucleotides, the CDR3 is TGTGCCAGCAGCCAAGAAAGACTAGCGGCCTACAATGAGCAGTTCTTC.

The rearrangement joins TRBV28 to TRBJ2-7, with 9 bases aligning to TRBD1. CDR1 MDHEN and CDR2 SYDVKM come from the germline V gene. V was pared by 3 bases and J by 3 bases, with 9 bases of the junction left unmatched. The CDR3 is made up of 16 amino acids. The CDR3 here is CASSLLPGQGIYEQYF. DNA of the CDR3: TGTGCCAGCAGTTTGCTCCCAGGACAGGGGATCTACGAGCAGTACTTC.

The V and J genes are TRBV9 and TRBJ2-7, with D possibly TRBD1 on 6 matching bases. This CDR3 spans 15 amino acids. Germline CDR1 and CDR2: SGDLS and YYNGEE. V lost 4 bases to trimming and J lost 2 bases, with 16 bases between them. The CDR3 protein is CASSLGEGGPYEQYF. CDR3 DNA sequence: TGTGCCAGCAGCCTTGGAGAAGGGGGTCCCTACGAGCAGTACTTC.

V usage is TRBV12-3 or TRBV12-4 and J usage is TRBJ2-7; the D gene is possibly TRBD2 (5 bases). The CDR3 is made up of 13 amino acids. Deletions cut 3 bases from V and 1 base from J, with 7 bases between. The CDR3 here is CASSLGSSYEQYF. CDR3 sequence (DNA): TGTGCCAGCAGTTTGGGGAGTTCCTACGAGCAGTACTTC.

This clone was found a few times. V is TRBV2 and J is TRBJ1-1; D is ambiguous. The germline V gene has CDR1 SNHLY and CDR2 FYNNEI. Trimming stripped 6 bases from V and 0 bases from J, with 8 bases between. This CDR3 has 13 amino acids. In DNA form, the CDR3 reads TGTGCCAGCAGAACAGCCTTGAACACTGAAGCTTTCTTT. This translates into CASRTALNTEAFF.

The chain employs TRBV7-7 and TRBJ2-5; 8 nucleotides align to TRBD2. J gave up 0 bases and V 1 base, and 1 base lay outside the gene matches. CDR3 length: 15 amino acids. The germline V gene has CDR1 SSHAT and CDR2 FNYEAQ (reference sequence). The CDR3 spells CASSLERGYQETQYF. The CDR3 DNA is TGTGCCAGCAGCTTAGAGCGGGGGTACCAAGAGACCCAGTACTTC.

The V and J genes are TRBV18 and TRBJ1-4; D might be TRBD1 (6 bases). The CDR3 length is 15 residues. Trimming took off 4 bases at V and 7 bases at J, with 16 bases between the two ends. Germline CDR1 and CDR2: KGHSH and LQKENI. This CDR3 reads CASSRRDTLLEKLFF. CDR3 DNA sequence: TGTGCCAGCTCACGACGGGACACACTCCTTGAAAAACTGTTTTTT.

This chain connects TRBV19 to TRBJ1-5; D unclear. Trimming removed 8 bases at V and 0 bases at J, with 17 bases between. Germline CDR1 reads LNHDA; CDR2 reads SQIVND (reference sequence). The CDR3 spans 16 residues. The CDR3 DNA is TGTGCCAGTGGGTACCGGGAGCGGTATAGCAATCAGCCCCAGCATTTT. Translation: CASGYRERYSNQPQHF. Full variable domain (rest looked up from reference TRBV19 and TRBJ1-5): DGGITQSPKYLFRKEGQNVTLSCEQNLNHDAMYWYRQDPGQGLRLIYYSQIVNDFQKGDIAEGYSVSREKKESFPLTVTSAQKNPTAFYLCASGYRERYSNQPQHFGDGTRLSIL.

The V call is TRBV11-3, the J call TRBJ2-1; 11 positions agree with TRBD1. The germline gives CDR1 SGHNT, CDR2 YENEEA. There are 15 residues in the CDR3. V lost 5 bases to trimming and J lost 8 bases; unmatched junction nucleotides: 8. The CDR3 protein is CASSPGQGAVHEQFF. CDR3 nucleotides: TGTGCCAGCAGCCCCGGACAGGGGGCAGTTCATGAGCAGTTCTTC.

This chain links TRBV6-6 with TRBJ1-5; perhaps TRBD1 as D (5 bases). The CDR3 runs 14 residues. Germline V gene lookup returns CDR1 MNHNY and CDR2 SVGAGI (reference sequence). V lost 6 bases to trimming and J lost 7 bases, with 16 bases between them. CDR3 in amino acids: CASRGREDIQPQHF. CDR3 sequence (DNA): TGTGCCAGCAGGGGCAGGGAGGATATACAGCCCCAGCATTTT.

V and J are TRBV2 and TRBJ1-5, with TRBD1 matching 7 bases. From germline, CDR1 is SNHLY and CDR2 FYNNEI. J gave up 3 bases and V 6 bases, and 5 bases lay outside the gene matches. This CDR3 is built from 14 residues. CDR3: CASSVTGFNQPQHF. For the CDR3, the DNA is TGTGCCAGCAGCGTGACAGGGTTCAATCAGCCCCAGCATTTT.